A selection of T cell receptor beta chains follows, all from one sample in a study of T cells in Graves' hyperthyroidism and ophthalmopathy. In TCRdb, the multiplex PCR reads were re-called with MiXCR into one record per CDR3 protein. Among hundreds of thousands of distinct CDR3 sequences listed, 19% were seen once. Sequenced: blood. The receptors here all came from a woman aged 18-35 years with Graves' hyperthyroidism. Each CDR3 is given with its conserved first and last residue. The D gene is left open where the match is weak. For some rows the clone size is stated as once, few or many, or as a class when expanded; others skip it.

v_gene	abundance	d_gene	j_gene	CDR3aa	CDR3nt
TRBV20-1	NA	NA	TRBJ2-7	CSARGRENSYEQYF	TGCAGTGCTAGAGGCCGGGAGAACTCGTACGAGCAGTACTTC
TRBV27	many	TRBD1	TRBJ2-7	CASSRTGISYEQYF	TGTGCCAGCAGCAGGACAGGGATAAGCTACGAGCAGTACTTC
TRBV12-3/TRBV12-4	many	NA	TRBJ2-7	CASSGNSYEQYF	TGTGCCAGCAGTGGGAACAGCTACGAGCAGTACTTC
TRBV9	many	NA	TRBJ2-4	CASSTLEDIQYF	TGTGCCAGCAGCACGTTGGAGGACATTCAGTACTTC
TRBV5-1	many	TRBD1	TRBJ2-7	CASTGTGPNEQYF	TGCGCCAGCACCGGGACAGGGCCCAACGAGCAGTACTTC
TRBV11-1	many	TRBD1	TRBJ2-7	CASSSSRQGPPYEQYF	TGTGCCAGCAGCAGCTCAAGACAGGGCCCCCCGTACGAGCAGTACTTC
TRBV6-1	many	NA	TRBJ1-2	CASSEGDRHGYTF	TGTGCCAGCAGCGAAGGGGATAGGCATGGCTACACCTTC
TRBV14	few	NA	TRBJ2-2	CASSQVGKSRVEHAGELFF	TGTGCCAGCAGCCAAGTAGGCAAGAGCAGGGTGGAGCACGCCGGGGAGCTGTTTTTT
TRBV2	many	NA	TRBJ1-1	CASSRGLMAFF	TGTGCCAGCAGTCGAGGGCTGATGGCTTTCTTT
TRBV6-1	NA	NA	TRBJ1-2	CARERGNYGYTF	TGTGCCAGAGAACGGGGTAACTATGGCTACACCTTC
TRBV19	NA	NA	TRBJ1-5	CASRTDRYQPQHF	TGTGCCAGTCGGACGGATCGATATCAGCCCCAGCATTTT
TRBV12-3/TRBV12-4	many	NA	TRBJ1-5	CASSLGFDQPQHF	TGTGCCAGCAGTTTAGGCTTTGACCAGCCCCAGCATTTT
TRBV7-2	many	TRBD1	TRBJ2-7	CASSLAGQVSSYEQYF	TGTGCCAGCAGCTTAGCTGGACAGGTGAGCTCCTACGAGCAGTACTTC
TRBV7-9	many	NA	TRBJ1-5	CASSLVEDQPQHF	TGTGCCAGCAGCTTAGTTGAGGATCAGCCCCAGCATTTT
TRBV9	NA	NA	TRBJ2-7	CASSAGGDGVGYEQYF	TGTGCCAGCAGCGCCGGGGGAGATGGGGTCGGCTACGAGCAGTACTTC
TRBV29-1	many	NA	TRBJ2-7	CSVEDPGYEQYF	TGCAGCGTTGAAGATCCAGGATACGAGCAGTACTTC
TRBV28	many	NA	TRBJ2-7	CASSLWGTASYEQYF	TGTGCCAGCAGTTTATGGGGGACGGCAAGCTACGAGCAGTACTTC
TRBV11-2	many	NA	TRBJ1-1	CASSSRAATEAFF	TGTGCCAGCAGCTCGAGGGCTGCCACTGAAGCTTTCTTT
TRBV2	many	NA	TRBJ2-5	CASSVKTQYF	TGTGCCAGCAGTGTTAAGACCCAGTACTTC
TRBV20-1	few	TRBD2	TRBJ2-3	CSARVRGETDTQYF	TGCAGTGCTAGAGTGCGGGGGGAAACAGATACGCAGTATTTT
TRBV24-1	many	NA	TRBJ1-1	CATSDLRDEAFF	TGTGCCACCAGTGACCTAAGAGATGAAGCTTTCTTT
TRBV29-1	few	NA	TRBJ2-2	CSVDTGELFF	TGCAGCGTGGACACCGGGGAGCTGTTTTTT
TRBV4-1	NA	NA	TRBJ1-1	CASSQDPVRYQNTEAFF	TGCGCCAGCAGCCAAGACCCCGTAAGATACCAGAACACTGAAGCTTTCTTT
TRBV7-9	many	NA	TRBJ1-5	CASSLTGQPDQPQHF	TGTGCCAGCAGCCTTACCGGACAGCCCGATCAGCCCCAGCATTTT
TRBV4-2	NA	TRBD1	TRBJ2-5	CASSGDRMGLETQYF	TGTGCCAGCAGCGGGGACAGAATGGGGTTGGAGACCCAGTACTTC
TRBV5-6	many	TRBD1	TRBJ2-5	CASSFPPGTGGETQYF	TGTGCCAGCAGCTTCCCCCCTGGGACAGGGGGAGAGACCCAGTACTTC
TRBV7-9	NA	NA	TRBJ2-2	CASSLLPWELFF	TGTGCCAGCAGCTTGTTACCTTGGGAGCTGTTTTTT
TRBV29-1	many	NA	TRBJ2-7	CSVDLASSGQYF	TGCAGCGTCGACCTTGCCTCCTCGGGGCAGTACTTC
TRBV20-1	many	NA	TRBJ1-2	CSARALSEASYGYTF	TGCAGTGCTAGAGCCCTCTCCGAGGCCAGCTATGGCTACACCTTC
TRBV20-1	many	NA	TRBJ2-3	CSADRDTQYF	TGCAGTGCTGATCGTGATACGCAGTATTTT
TRBV2	many	TRBD2	TRBJ2-7	CASTSGRGEYEQYF	TGTGCCAGCACCTCGGGGAGGGGAGAGTACGAGCAGTACTTC
TRBV27	NA	NA	TRBJ1-5	CAHVRRGQPQHF	TGTGCCCATGTTAGACGAGGACAGCCCCAGCATTTT
TRBV11-2	many	TRBD2	TRBJ2-5	CASSLELLAGGQETQYF	TGTGCCAGCAGCTTAGAATTGTTAGCGGGGGGCCAAGAGACCCAGTACTTC
TRBV2	many	NA	TRBJ2-7	CASKEGTYEQYF	TGTGCCAGCAAGGAGGGGACCTACGAGCAGTACTTC
TRBV11-2	many	TRBD2	TRBJ2-7	CASSLGGTSGGPSYEQYF	TGTGCCAGCAGCTTAGGCGGGACTAGCGGGGGGCCATCCTACGAGCAGTACTTC
TRBV19	many	TRBD1	TRBJ1-2	CASSIGTGDYGYTF	TGTGCCAGTAGTATAGGGACAGGCGACTATGGCTACACCTTC
TRBV27	many	TRBD1	TRBJ2-7	CASSRDRLSYEQYF	TGTGCCAGCAGCAGGGACAGACTCTCCTACGAGCAGTACTTC
TRBV5-1	many	TRBD1	TRBJ2-7	CASSLGTGIIYEQYF	TGCGCCAGCAGCTTGGGGACAGGGATAATCTACGAGCAGTACTTC
TRBV7-6	many	NA	TRBJ1-1	CASSSSFSGVGLNTEAFF	TGTGCCAGCAGCTCATCTTTTTCAGGGGTAGGTTTGAACACTGAAGCTTTCTTT